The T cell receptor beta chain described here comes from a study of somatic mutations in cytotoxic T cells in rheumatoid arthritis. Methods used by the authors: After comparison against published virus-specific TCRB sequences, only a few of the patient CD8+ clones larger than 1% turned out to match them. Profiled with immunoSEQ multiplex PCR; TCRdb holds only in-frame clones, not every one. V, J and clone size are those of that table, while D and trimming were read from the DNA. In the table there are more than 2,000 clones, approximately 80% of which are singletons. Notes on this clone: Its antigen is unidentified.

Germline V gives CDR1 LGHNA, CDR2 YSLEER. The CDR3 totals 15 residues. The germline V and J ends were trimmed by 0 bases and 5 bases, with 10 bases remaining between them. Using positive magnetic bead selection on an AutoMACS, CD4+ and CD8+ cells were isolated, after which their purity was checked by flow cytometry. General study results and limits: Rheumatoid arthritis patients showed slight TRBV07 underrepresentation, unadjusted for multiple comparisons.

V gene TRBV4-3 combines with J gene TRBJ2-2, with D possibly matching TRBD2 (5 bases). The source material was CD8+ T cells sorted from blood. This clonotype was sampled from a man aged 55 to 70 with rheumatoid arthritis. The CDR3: CASSQDGLATGELFF. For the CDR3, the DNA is TGCGCCAGCAGCCAAGATGGCCTAGCAACCGGGGAGCTGTTTTTT.